Described below is a single TCR beta chain sequence and its context. Its binding antigen is unknown. Base quality data are lacking; no much larger clone is found one base away. The data were obtained in a study of T cell repertoires in cytomegalovirus infection (dated by TCRdb to the late 2010s). Turning to the overall study: The HLA type of each donor mattered for the analysis, because public TCR beta signatures pointed to carriage of CMV infection along with the matching HLA type. The paper as a whole reports these results and caveats: In the ex vivo response, HLA-C-restricted CMV-specific TCR beta clonotypes were dominant, and in two of eight donors the single most frequent clonotype came from this HLA-C-restricted group. Cumulative frequency of public TCR beta family members discriminated carriers of CMV infection plus the relevant HLA type in this cohort and an independent approximately 370-donor cohort.

The germline V gene provides CDR1 ENHRY and CDR2 SYGVKD. The CDR3 goes from the cysteine to the phenylalanine over 14 residues. Here the CDR3 DNA is all that survives: 42 bases in frame from base 1. Compared with germline, V lacks 10 bases and J lacks 2 bases; bases without a gene match: 10. Sequenced on an Illumina HiSeq 1500. TCRdb itself trimmed the public reads at Q25 with fastp, ran MiXCR and retained productive beta chains. All rows with the same CDR3 protein become a single entry with the most common DNA and genes. The sample data list under 200,000 distinct CDR3 sequences, and over 15% of these were observed just once. The ten largest clones take up 18% of the sample.

This sequence was found in a human donor in good health (CMV status not recorded). Some clones in this sample may be carry-over from other donors' samples. The chain employs TRBV10-3 and TRBJ2-5, with 7 bases matching TRBD2. The sequenced material came from CD8+ T cells from PBMCs. This receptor has the CDR3 CATLGEGPQETQYF. The DNA sequence follows: TGTGCCACCCTGGGGGAGGGGCCGCAAGAGACCCAGTACTTC.